This T cell receptor (beta chain) was identified during a study of shared clonotypes between healthy human individuals. For the study at large: Used for every donor were three CD4 naive, three CD4 memory, two CD8 naive and one CD8 memory plate.

Study-level results: Larger estimated richness was generally seen in naive subsets than in memory subsets.

Naive-designated CD8 cells lacked CD45RO, were positively enriched for CCR7, and omitted terminally differentiated effector memory CD45RA+ cells. Some clones are missing from TCRdb's copy, which holds only in-frame ones; the method was immunoSEQ multiplex PCR. The repertoire holds about 700,000 clones, 92% seen once, with more than 20% in the top ten. The V gene lost 5 bases and the J gene lost 3 bases, with 11 bases spanning the gap. The germline V gene encodes CDR1 LNHDA and CDR2 SQIVND (reference sequence). This CDR3 comprises 13 residues. In the case of this clone: The antigen is not known. This sample includes further DNA sequences coding for the same CDR3.

The chain uses TRBV19 and TRBJ2-7, with D hard to call. The sequence was obtained from a man aged 30 to 39 in good health. Material: naive CD8+ T cells sorted from blood. The CDR3 loop reads CASSFGRSYEQYF. The DNA for the CDR3 is TGTGCCAGTAGTTTCGGACGGAGCTACGAGCAGTACTTC.